This T cell receptor beta chain originates from a study of human T cells and chemical hapten exposure. Background on the study: After 6 days, upper back 0.01% DPC patch tests were scored. The study, taken as a whole, reports: Each of the donors had alopecia, so their immune responses may not resemble those of healthy people. Patch test score was positively correlated with the counts of PT1 expanded TCRs.

As for this clonotype: Its antigen is still unknown.

This sample's time point: patch test 2, 6 weeks after DPC sensitization. Indicated treatment: therapeutic diphenylcyclopropenone sensitization with weekly scalp DPC. The donor pool consisted of alopecia patients aged 18 to 70 years, considered suitable for DPC. TCRdb analysed the RACE reads with MiXCR anew, one entry per CDR3 protein. The sample has tens of thousands of distinct CDR3 sequences, roughly 10% seen once; the top ten hold roughly 2.4%. The CDR3 extends over 14 amino acids. Trimming pared 1 base from V and 1 base from J, leaving 8 bases between. Germline values: CDR1 LGHDT, CDR2 YNNKEL (reference sequence).

Sequenced here: whole blood, sampled in connection with sensitization to the hapten diphenylcyclopropenone (DPC). V and J are TRBV3-1 and TRBJ2-7; tentative D call: TRBD1 (5 bases). The source of this sequence is a young woman with alopecia areata. Some clones in this sample may be carry-over from other donors' samples. CDR3: CASSQGTGSYEQYF. As DNA, the CDR3 is TGTGCCAGCAGCCAAGGAACAGGTTCCTACGAGCAGTACTTC.